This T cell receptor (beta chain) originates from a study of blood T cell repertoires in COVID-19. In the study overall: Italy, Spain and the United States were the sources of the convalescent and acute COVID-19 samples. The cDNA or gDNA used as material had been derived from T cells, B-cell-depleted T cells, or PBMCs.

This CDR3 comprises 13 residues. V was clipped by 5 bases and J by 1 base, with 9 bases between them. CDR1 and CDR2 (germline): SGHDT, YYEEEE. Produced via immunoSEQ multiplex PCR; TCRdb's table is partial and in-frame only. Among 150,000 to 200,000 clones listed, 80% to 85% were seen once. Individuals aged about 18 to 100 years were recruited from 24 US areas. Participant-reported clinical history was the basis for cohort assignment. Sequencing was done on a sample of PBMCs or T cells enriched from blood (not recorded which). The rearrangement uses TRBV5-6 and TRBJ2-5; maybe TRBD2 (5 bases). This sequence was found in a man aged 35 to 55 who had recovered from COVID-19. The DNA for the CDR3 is TGTGCCAGCAGTTGGGGAGTCCAAGAGACCCAGTACTTC. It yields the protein CASSWGVQETQYF.